These 7 T cell receptor beta chains share one sample of origin, sequenced in a study of T cell clonotyping in hematopoietic cell transplantation. The table came from immunoSEQ multiplex PCR; TCRdb's copy has only in-frame clones and leaves some out. The table records around 16,000 clones, roughly 88% of them present only once. Sequenced material: peripheral blood mononuclear cells. The receptors stem from a man aged 45 to 65 in good health. Some clones in this sample may be carry-over from other donors' samples.

J is TRBJ2-7 and V is TRBV25-1, with a weak D call TRBD2 (5 bases). The germline V gene has CDR1 MGHDK and CDR2 SYGVNS. The V and J ends lost 2 bases and 2 bases respectively, with 10 bases between them. The CDR3 contains 14 residues. DNA of the CDR3: TGTGCCAGCAGTGAAAGGACTGTCCCCTACGAGCAGTACTTC. Its protein is CASSERTVPYEQYF.

CDR3 nucleotides: TGTGCCAGCAGCCTCGGACAGAGCTCCTACGAGCAGTACTTC. Encoded protein: CASSLGQSSYEQYF. The V and J genes are TRBV7-8 and TRBJ2-7, with a possible D match to TRBD1 (6 bases). The length of the CDR3 is 14 residues. V was trimmed by 5 bases and J by 0 bases, leaving 11 bases between them. Germline lookup yields CDR1 SGHVS and CDR2 FQNEAQ.

This clone was seen only once. The rearrangement uses TRBV5-8 and TRBJ1-5; D ambiguous. V dropped 0 bases and J dropped 0 bases, with 7 bases sitting between them. The CDR3 extends over 15 amino acids. Germline V gives CDR1 SGHTS, CDR2 YDEGEE. The CDR3 region is CASSLARDSNQPQHF. In nucleotides, the CDR3 is TGTGCCAGCAGCTTGGCCCGAGATAGCAATCAGCCCCAGCATTTT. The whole variable domain, filled in from reference TRBV5-8 and TRBJ1-5, reads EAGVTQSPTHLIKTRGQQATLRCSPISGHTSVYWYQQALGLGLQFLLWYDEGEERNRGNFPPRFSGRQFPNYSSELNVNALELEDSALYLCASSLARDSNQPQHFGDGTRLSIL.

This chain uses TRBV6-5 with TRBJ1-5, with D hard to call. Trimming took 5 bases from V and 6 from J, leaving 5 bases between them. The CDR3 is 11 amino acids. CDR1 is MNHEY, CDR2 SVGAGI, per germline. In nucleotides, the CDR3 is TGTGCCAGCAGTCCCCGTCAGCCCCAGCATTTT. Translation gives CASSPRQPQHF.

This clone appeared a single time. The V call is TRBV27, the J call TRBJ2-6, with D perhaps TRBD1 or TRBD2 (5 bases each). Trimming removed 6 bases from V and 0 bases from J, with 18 bases in between. The CDR3 totals 18 residues. CDR1 is MNHEY and CDR2 is SMNVEV in the germline V gene (reference sequence). CDR3 nucleotide sequence: TGTGCCAGCAGATCCTCCGGGACGTTGAGCTCTGGGGCCAACGTCCTGACTTTC. This sequence encodes CASRSSGTLSSGANVLTF.

The chain links TRBV5-1 to TRBJ1-1; D gene uncertain. Germline lookup yields CDR1 SGHRS and CDR2 YFSETQ. Trimming pared 2 bases from V and 0 bases from J, leaving 8 bases between. CDR3 length: 14 residues. CDR3 region: CASSLGRLNTEAFF. Written as DNA, the CDR3 is TGCGCCAGCAGCTTAGGCAGGTTGAACACTGAAGCTTTCTTT.

The gene calls are TRBV28 and TRBJ2-3, with 7 bases lining up with TRBD2. J lost 1 base, V lost 4 bases, and 5 bases had no gene match. CDR3 length: 15 amino acids. Per germline, CDR1 MDHEN and CDR2 SYDVKM. CDR3 nucleotides: TGTGCCAGCAGTTACCGGGCGGGGGGCACAGATACGCAGTATTTT. Its translation is CASSYRAGGTDTQYF.